This paragraph covers one TCR beta chain sequence. The antigen remains unidentified. Trimming took off 5 bases at V and 2 bases at J, with 3 bases between the two ends. The germline V gene has CDR1 PRHDT and CDR2 FYEKMQ (reference sequence). This CDR3 comprises 12 residues. This specimen comes from a study of blood T cells in healthy people across ages. Every sample gave at least 6 micrograms of total RNA when it was extracted. Study-wide points: Changes in expanded clonotypes were possibly confounded, as the CMV status of donors was unknown. Comparison with aged donors showed that long-lived donors had more naive CD4+ cells and higher diversity.

Through a sample-barcoded 5' primer and a J-beta primer mix, a second PCR was run for roughly 6 to 12 cycles. Each cDNA molecule received a tag from a template-switch adaptor that had 12 random nucleotides. TCRdb re-called the 5' RACE reads through MiXCR, storing one row per CDR3 protein. The sample has 600,000 to 650,000 distinct CDR3 sequences, approximately 50% seen once. The V call is TRBV13, the J call TRBJ1-4; no reliable D call. The receptor was isolated from a man aged 60-69 years in good health. Sequencing used blood. The CDR3 reads CASSETNEKLFF. For the CDR3, the DNA is TGTGCCAGCAGCGAGACTAATGAAAAACTGTTTTTT.